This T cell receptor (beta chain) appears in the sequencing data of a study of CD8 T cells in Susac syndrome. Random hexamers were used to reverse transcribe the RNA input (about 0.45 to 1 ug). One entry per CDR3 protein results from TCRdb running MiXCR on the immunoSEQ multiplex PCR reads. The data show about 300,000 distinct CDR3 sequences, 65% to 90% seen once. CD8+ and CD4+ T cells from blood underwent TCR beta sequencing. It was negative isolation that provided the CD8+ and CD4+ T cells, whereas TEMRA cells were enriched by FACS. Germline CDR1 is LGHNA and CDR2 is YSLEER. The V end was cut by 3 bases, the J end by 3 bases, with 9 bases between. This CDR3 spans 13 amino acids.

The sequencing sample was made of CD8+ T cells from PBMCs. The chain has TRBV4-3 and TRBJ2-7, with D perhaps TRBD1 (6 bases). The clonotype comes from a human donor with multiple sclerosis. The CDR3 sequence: CASSQDSFYEQYF. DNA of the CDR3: TGCGCCAGCAGCCAGGACAGCTTCTACGAGCAGTACTTC.